The rows below give T cell receptor beta chains drawn from one sample of a study of identical twins. TCRdb processed the 5' RACE reads anew with MiXCR; each CDR3 protein has one entry. The table lists 550,000 to 800,000 distinct CDR3 sequences, about 7% of them singletons, with about 1.6% in the top ten. Separately, the same data were catalogued under a study of yellow fever vaccine responses in identical twins.

Material for sequencing was PBMCs. The receptors come from a woman under 30 in good health. Both conserved end residues are part of each CDR3. A D gene is named only where the DNA matches it firmly. A clone size is listed for some rows: how often the clone was seen (once, few, many), or a class if it is expanded.

V	size	length	D	J	DNA	CDR3
TRBV20-1	NA	16	TRBD2	TRBJ2-5	TGCAGTGCCCAACCCCCGGGACTAGCGGGGCAAGAGACCCAGTACTTC	CSAQPPGLAGQETQYF
TRBV9	few	15	NA	TRBJ1-4	TGTGCCAGCAGCCCCCGGGAGGCGACAAATGAAAAACTGTTTTTT	CASSPREATNEKLFF
TRBV24-1	NA	13	NA	TRBJ1-4	TGTGCCACCAGTGATCCCTTTAATGAAAAACTGTTTTTT	CATSDPFNEKLFF
TRBV6-5	NA	15	NA	TRBJ1-1	TGTGCCAGCAGTTACTCGATTGAGGTCAGGGCTGGTGCTTTCTTT	CASSYSIEVRAGAFF
TRBV20-1	many	15	TRBD1	TRBJ2-2	TGCAGTGCTAGAGAGACAGGGCGGAACACCGGGGAGCTGTTTTTT	CSARETGRNTGELFF
TRBV3-1	NA	13	NA	TRBJ2-1	TGTGCCAGCAGCCAAGCATTTGACGATGAGCAGTTCTTC	CASSQAFDDEQFF
TRBV28	many	11	NA	TRBJ2-1	TGTGCCAGCAGTTTGGTAGGTTCCCAGTTCTTC	CASSLVGSQFF
TRBV25-1	many	13	NA	TRBJ1-2	TGTGCCAGCATGGGGTTGTCTAACTATGGCTACACCTTC	CASMGLSNYGYTF
TRBV20-1	NA	15	NA	TRBJ2-1	TGCAGTGCTAGGCCCAGGGTATTTTTAATCAATGAGCAGTTCTTC	CSARPRVFLINEQFF
TRBV6-2/TRBV6-3	many	14	TRBD1	TRBJ2-5	TGTGCCAGCAGAAAGACAGGGGGCGCGAAGACCCAGTACTTC	CASRKTGGAKTQYF
TRBV2	many	16	TRBD1	TRBJ1-1	TGTGCCAGCAGTCCGGGACAGACGTTCATGAACACTGAAGCTTTCTTT	CASSPGQTFMNTEAFF
TRBV7-8	NA	16	NA	TRBJ2-1	TGTGCCAGCAGCTTAGGGGCCGGGACAAGGGGTGATGAGCAGTTCTTC	CASSLGAGTRGDEQFF
TRBV2	once	16	NA	TRBJ2-2	TGTGCCAGCGGCGCGGTCAGCCCAAAGAACACCGGGGAGCTGTTTTTT	CASGAVSPKNTGELFF
TRBV7-6	few	12	NA	TRBJ1-4	TGTGCCAGCAGCAATTCGCAGGAAAAACTGTTTTTT	CASSNSQEKLFF
TRBV7-8	few	13	NA	TRBJ1-1	TGTGCCAGCACCCACGGGGGGCACACTGAAGCTTTCTTT	CASTHGGHTEAFF
TRBV20-1	NA	13	NA	TRBJ2-5	TGCAGTGCTAGAGCCTTGGGGAGGGAGACCCAGTACTTC	CSARALGRETQYF
TRBV9	many	13	NA	TRBJ1-2	TGTGCCAGCAGCGCCAGGGCAGACTATGGCTACACCTTC	CASSARADYGYTF
TRBV5-1	NA	15	TRBD2	TRBJ2-1	TGCGCCAGCAGCCTAGCGGGAGCTCTCTCCAATGAGCAGTTCTTC	CASSLAGALSNEQFF
TRBV24-1	NA	12	NA	TRBJ1-1	TGTGCCACCAGTGAGCCCGGGACACCGGCTTTCTTT	CATSEPGTPAFF
TRBV4-1	NA	16	NA	TRBJ2-5	TGCGCCAGCAGCCTCCTGGGCGCGTGGGGGGAAGAGACCCAGTACTTC	CASSLLGAWGEETQYF
TRBV5-1	many	14	NA	TRBJ2-1	TGCGCCAGCAGCCTCAACCTAGCTCCCAATGAGCAGTTCTTC	CASSLNLAPNEQFF
TRBV10-1	NA	17	TRBD1	TRBJ2-2	TGCGCCAGCAGTGATCGAAGGAGGACAGGAAACACCGGGGAGCTGTTTTTT	CASSDRRRTGNTGELFF
TRBV6-1	NA	15	NA	TRBJ2-3	TGTGCCAGCAGTGAACTAGCGCAGACGACAGATACGCAGTATTTT	CASSELAQTTDTQYF
TRBV15	few	14	NA	TRBJ2-1	TGTGCCACCAGCTTTATTATGGGGGGCAATGAGCAGTTCTTC	CATSFIMGGNEQFF
TRBV5-1	many	14	TRBD2	TRBJ2-3	TGCGCCAGCAGAAGCGGGAGGGACACAGATACGCAGTATTTT	CASRSGRDTDTQYF
TRBV7-8	NA	15	TRBD2	TRBJ2-1	TGTGCCAGCAGGCCTCCGGGACTAGAGACCAATGAGCAGTTCTTC	CASRPPGLETNEQFF
TRBV27	many	15	NA	TRBJ2-1	TGTGCCAGCCCAGGGTGGGTAGACTCCTACAATGAGCAGTTCTTC	CASPGWVDSYNEQFF
TRBV20-1	NA	11	NA	TRBJ2-2	TGCAGTGCCCAACGGTCCGGGGAGCTGTTTTTT	CSAQRSGELFF
TRBV29-1	few	15	NA	TRBJ2-1	TGCAGCGTTGATCCGGGACTGAGACCCTACAATGAGCAGTTCTTC	CSVDPGLRPYNEQFF
TRBV2	few	23	TRBD1	TRBJ2-5	TGTGCCAGCAGTGATACCATCCGGGACAGGGGTTTGGGGGGTATTCTATACCAAGAGACCCAGTACTTC	CASSDTIRDRGLGGILYQETQYF
TRBV2	NA	12	NA	TRBJ2-2	TGTGCCAGCAGTGAACAAAACGGGGAGCCGTTTTTT	CASSEQNGEPFF